Listed here are 25 T cell receptor beta chains from one sample, sequenced in a study of neurological immune-mediated disorders. One entry per CDR3 protein, called by TCRdb with MiXCR from the 5' RACE reads. The sample lists approximately 31,000 distinct CDR3 sequences, 13% occurring once. Sample time point: longitudinal time-point 2. The material sequenced was PBMCs. These receptors came from a woman aged 35 to 49 in good health.

This clonotype was seen ten or more times. The V gene is TRBV5-1, the J gene TRBJ1-1; the D is unclear. V was trimmed by 0 bases and J by 2 bases, leaving 11 bases between them. Germline loops: CDR1 SGHRS, CDR2 YFSETQ. The CDR3 loop spans 15 amino acids. The CDR3 is CASSLGLFSNTEAFF. CDR3 sequence (DNA): TGCGCCAGCAGCTTGGGACTCTTCAGTAACACTGAAGCTTTCTTT.

The V and J genes are TRBV12-3 or TRBV12-4 and TRBJ1-3; D unresolved. The CDR3 length is 13 residues. The V gene lost 11 bases and the J gene lost 0 bases, with 11 bases spanning the gap. DNA for the CDR3: TGTGCCGAGGGAATCGACTCTGGAAACACCATATATTTT. Protein sequence: CAEGIDSGNTIYF.

The genes are TRBV3-1 and TRBJ2-7; D gene uncertain. Trimming shortened V by 6 bases and J by 3 bases, and 9 bases separated the two germline ends. Germline-derived CDR1 and CDR2 are LGHDT and YNNKEL (reference sequence). The length of the CDR3 is 12 residues. CDR3 sequence reads: CASSPSGYEQYF. CDR3 DNA: TGTGCCAGCAGTCCTAGTGGCTACGAGCAGTACTTC.

The chain couples TRBV7-8 to TRBJ1-1; tentatively, D is TRBD1 (6 bases). CDR3 length equals 14 residues. In germline, CDR1 is SGHVS, CDR2 FQNEAQ. V was clipped by 9 bases and J by 1 base, with 15 bases between them. CDR3 amino acids: CARNPGTRNTEAFF. The CDR3 nucleotides are TGTGCCAGAAACCCGGGGACACGGAACACTGAAGCTTTCTTT.

This clonotype was counted ten times or more. This chain connects TRBV5-4 to TRBJ2-1; tentative D call: TRBD1 (6 bases). In germline, CDR1 is SGHNT, CDR2 YYREEE (reference sequence). Trimming pared 4 bases from V and 6 bases from J, leaving 17 bases between. This CDR3 is 15 amino acids long. The CDR3 region is CASSRRGGRFNEQFF. In nucleotides, the CDR3 is TGTGCCAGCAGCCGGCGAGGGGGACGGTTCAATGAGCAGTTCTTC.

This clonotype was recorded many times. The rearrangement joins TRBV5-1 to TRBJ2-1; TRBD2 matches at 7 bases. The length of the CDR3 is 16 residues. After removal of 1 base from V and 0 bases from J, the junction contained 4 bases not matched to a gene. CDR1 and CDR2 (germline): SGHRS, YFSETQ. CDR3 nucleotides: TGCGCCAGCAGCTTGCTAGGCGGGAGCTCCTACAATGAGCAGTTCTTC. It is translated as CASSLLGGSSYNEQFF.

Many counts were recorded for this clonotype. The chain carries TRBV29-1 and TRBJ2-7; TRBD1 matches at 8 bases. With 0 bases clipped from V and 3 bases from J, the junction kept 10 bases outside the gene matches. Looked up from germline, CDR1 is SQVTM and CDR2 is ANQGSEA. The CDR3 has 16 amino acids. The DNA of the CDR3 is TGCAGCGTTGAAGATAGTGGTGGAGGGACAGGCTACGAGCAGTACTTC. Protein: CSVEDSGGGTGYEQYF.

This clonotype appeared many times. V is TRBV10-3 and J is TRBJ2-7, with D perhaps matching TRBD1 or TRBD2 (5 bases each). The V and J ends lost 6 bases and 0 bases respectively, with 12 bases between them. The CDR3 covers 14 residues. From germline, CDR1 is ENHRY and CDR2 SYGVKD. CDR3 DNA: TGTGCCATCAGCCAAGGGACGGACTCCTACGAGCAGTACTTC. It translates to CAISQGTDSYEQYF.

The chain has TRBV5-1 and TRBJ2-7; D is possibly TRBD1 or TRBD2 (5 bases each). CDR1 is SGHRS, CDR2 YFSETQ, per germline. The CDR3 length is 14 residues. Trimming left V 3 bases short and J 4 bases short, with 14 bases between. The CDR3: CASSSRDGPYEQYF. In DNA form, the CDR3 reads TGCGCCAGCAGCTCCCGGGACGGCCCGTACGAGCAGTACTTC.

This clonotype was recorded many times. The chain carries TRBV9 and TRBJ1-1; maybe TRBD1 (5 bases). The CDR3 covers 14 residues. The V end was cut by 6 bases, the J end by 5 bases, with 17 bases between. CDR1 is SGDLS and CDR2 is YYNGEE in the germline V gene. The DNA of the CDR3 is TGTGCCAGCACTCAAACGTACCAGGGAACTGAAGCTTTCTTT. It translates to CASTQTYQGTEAFF.

This clonotype showed up many times. The V call is TRBV7-2, the J call TRBJ2-1; 12 bases are a match to TRBD2. The V gene's germline CDR1 is SGHTA and CDR2 FQGNSA. Losses at the gene ends were 6 bases for V and 4 bases for J; bases not matched to a gene: 10. The CDR3 length is 17 residues. This CDR3 is CASRLDRLAGGYNEQFF. The CDR3 bases are TGTGCCAGCAGACTAGATAGGCTAGCGGGGGGGTACAATGAGCAGTTCTTC.

This clonotype was recorded at least ten times. The chain employs TRBV5-1 and TRBJ2-1; 10 bases line up with TRBD2. Germline values: CDR1 SGHRS, CDR2 YFSETQ. V lost 5 bases to trimming and J lost 4 bases; unmatched junction nucleotides: 6. CDR3 length: 15 residues. This chain's CDR3 is CASRPSGRAYNEQFF. CDR3 DNA sequence: TGCGCCAGCAGACCAAGCGGGAGGGCATACAATGAGCAGTTCTTC.

This clonotype showed up many times. The chain links TRBV20-1 to TRBJ2-1; 13 nucleotides match TRBD2. V lost 5 bases and J lost 7; bases outside the gene matches: 8. The CDR3 runs 15 residues. CDR1 and CDR2 (germline): DFQATT, SNEGSKA (reference sequence). CDR3 residues: CSAEPPGLAGNEQFF. Written as DNA, the CDR3 is TGCAGTGCTGAGCCTCCGGGACTAGCGGGGAATGAGCAGTTCTTC.

In this sample, this clonotype turned up many times. This chain uses TRBV5-1 with TRBJ1-1; tentatively, D is TRBD1 (5 bases). This CDR3 is built from 13 residues. Germline assignment: CDR1 SGHRS and CDR2 YFSETQ. V was pared by 1 base and J by 3 bases, with 7 bases between. The CDR3 spells CASSLRQYTEAFF. Written as DNA, the CDR3 is TGCGCCAGCAGCTTGAGACAGTACACTGAAGCTTTCTTT.

This clonotype was detected ten times or more. A much larger clone sits a single nucleotide away, making a read error possible. The J gene is TRBJ2-7, the V gene TRBV6-5; no clear D. Germline CDR1 MNHEY, CDR2 SVGAGI. The length of the CDR3 is 13 residues. The CDR3 reads CVSSSGVRHEQYF. The CDR3 region has the DNA TGTGTCAGCAGTTCCGGCGTTCGGCACGAGCAGTACTTC.

The V gene is TRBV7-2, the J gene TRBJ1-2; 10 bases fit TRBD1. This CDR3 has 16 residues. CDR1 and CDR2 (germline): SGHTA, FQGNSA. J gave up 6 bases and V 0 bases, and 7 bases lay outside the gene matches. DNA for the CDR3: TGTGCCAGCAGCTTAGCTATAGGACAGGGGGTGAATGGCTACACCTTC. Translating gives CASSLAIGQGVNGYTF.

This clonotype was observed at least ten times. In nucleotides, the CDR3 is TGTGCCAGCAGCGAGAGGGTTGGGACAGCGATTAATGAAAAACTGTTTTTT. This translates into CASSERVGTAINEKLFF. This chain joins TRBV5-6 and TRBJ1-4; 7 bases map to TRBD1. Losses at the gene ends were 4 bases for V and 4 bases for J; bases not matched to a gene: 13. This CDR3 has 17 amino acids. Germline CDR1 is SGHDT and CDR2 is YYEEEE.

This clonotype was counted many times. The chain employs TRBV27 and TRBJ2-7; 8 nucleotides align to TRBD2. The V segment lost 4 bases and the J segment 6 bases; nucleotides outside the gene matches: 8. The CDR3 extends over 14 amino acids. Per the germline V gene, CDR1 is MNHEY and CDR2 is SMNVEV (reference sequence). CDR3 residues: CASSWTSNNAEQYF. The DNA of the CDR3 is TGTGCCAGCAGTTGGACTAGCAATAACGCCGAGCAGTACTTC.

This clonotype was detected ten times or more. This chain connects TRBV20-1 to TRBJ2-3, with D hard to call. V lost 3 bases and J lost 1, with 8 bases in between. The CDR3 has 13 residues. In germline, CDR1 is DFQATT, CDR2 SNEGSKA (reference sequence). The CDR3 protein is CSASGVRTDTQYF. CDR3 in DNA: TGCAGTGCTAGTGGGGTTCGCACAGATACGCAGTATTTT.

At least ten counts were recorded for this clonotype. The J gene is TRBJ1-1, the V gene TRBV5-1; TRBD1 matches 9 bases. In germline, CDR1 is SGHRS, CDR2 YFSETQ. The ends lost 3 bases at V and 4 bases at J; junction bases unmatched: 1. The CDR3 extends over 13 amino acids. The CDR3 region has the DNA TGCGCCAGCAGCTGGACAGGGGCCACTGAAGCTTTCTTT. It encodes CASSWTGATEAFF.

This clonotype was recorded many times. The gene calls are TRBV12-3 or TRBV12-4 and TRBJ2-3, with 10 nucleotides matching TRBD1. CDR3 length: 15 residues. V was clipped by 5 bases and J by 3 bases; unmatched bases: 5. The CDR3 coding sequence is TGTGCCAGCAGTCCTGGACAGGGGGGTACAGATACGCAGTATTTT. Its protein is CASSPGQGGTDTQYF.

This clonotype was recorded many times. J is TRBJ2-3 and V is TRBV7-6; D remains ambiguous. The CDR3 runs to 14 residues. Deletions cut 3 bases from V and 2 bases from J, with 9 bases between. CDR1 and CDR2 (germline): SGHVS, FNYEAQ. The CDR3 coding sequence is TGTGCCAGCAGCTTCGGTACAGCCACAGATACGCAGTATTTT. Translated: CASSFGTATDTQYF.

J is TRBJ1-2 and V is TRBV29-1; D may be TRBD1 (5 bases). Trimming took 5 bases from V and 3 from J, leaving 13 bases between them. The CDR3 has 13 amino acids. CDR1 is SQVTM, CDR2 ANQGSEA, per germline. CDR3 loop: CSVKTGTDYGYTF. CDR3 DNA: TGCAGCGTTAAAACCGGGACGGACTATGGCTACACCTTC.

This chain joins TRBV29-1 and TRBJ1-2; weak D call: TRBD1 (6 bases). Germline V gene lookup returns CDR1 SQVTM and CDR2 ANQGSEA. This CDR3 has 11 amino acids. CDR3 coding DNA: TGCAGGGGAGGGGGGTCGAATGGCTACACCTTC. Translated: CRGGGSNGYTF. Full variable domain (outside the CDR3, taken from reference TRBV29-1 and TRBJ1-2): SAVISQKPSRDICQRGTSLTIQCQVDSQVTMMFWYRQQPGQSLTLIATANQGSEATYESGFVIDKFPISRPNLTFSTLTVSNMSPEDSSIYLCRGGGSNGYTFGSGTRLTVV.

This clonotype came up many times. V and J are TRBV7-3 and TRBJ1-6, with 7 bases fitting TRBD1. V was clipped by 5 bases and J by 0 bases; unmatched bases: 1. The germline CDR1 and CDR2 sequences are SGHTA and FQGTGA. The CDR3 loop spans 15 amino acids. CDR3 bases: TGTGCCAGCAGCACAGGGGTCTCCTATAATTCACCCCTCCACTTT. Translation: CASSTGVSYNSPLHF.